This T cell receptor beta chain appears in the sequencing data of a study of T cell responses to AZD1222 COVID-19 vaccine. Trimming left V 2 bases short and J 4 bases short, with 12 bases between. CDR3 length: 15 residues. Germline V gene lookup returns CDR1 LGHDT and CDR2 YNNKEL (reference sequence). TCRdb keeps only in-frame clones here, not all; method: immunoSEQ multiplex PCR. This sample has 90,000 to 150,000 clones; 88% occur once, and the top ten carry less than 4.5%. The rearrangement links TRBV3-1 (or the pseudogene TRBV3-2) to TRBJ1-3, with a weak D call TRBD1 (5 bases). Here the sequenced sample was peripheral blood, taken on day 0 of AZD1222 vaccination. The source of this sequence is an adult in good health. CDR3 sequence (DNA): TGTGCCAGCAGCCAACAGGGAGTCTCGGGAAACACCATATATTTT. Amino acids: CASSQQGVSGNTIYF.